Shown below are 30 T cell receptor beta chains from a single sample sequenced in a study of blood T cell repertoires in COVID-19. Profiled with immunoSEQ multiplex PCR; TCRdb holds only in-frame clones, not every one. Of approximately 300,000 clones in the sample, around 86% were seen once. Specimen: PBMCs or T cells enriched from blood (not recorded which). The receptors were sampled from a woman between 18 and 29 years old who had recovered from COVID-19.

V is TRBV7-9 and J is TRBJ2-1; D may be TRBD2 (5 bases). The CDR3 has 16 amino acids. Germline values: CDR1 SEHNR, CDR2 FQNEAQ (reference sequence). The ends were cut back, 2 bases at V and 8 bases at J, with 19 bases in the middle. The CDR3 loop reads CASSLFTGGWTHEQFF. DNA for the CDR3: TGTGCCAGCAGCTTATTTACGGGCGGGTGGACCCATGAGCAGTTCTTC.

The genes are TRBV5-1 and TRBJ2-7; D unresolved. The length of the CDR3 is 15 residues. Germline V gives CDR1 SGHRS, CDR2 YFSETQ. The germline V and J ends were trimmed by 0 bases and 4 bases, with 14 bases remaining between them. The CDR3 bases are TGCGCCAGCAGCTTGGAAGCGTTCTCGGATTACGAGCAGTACTTC. Residues: CASSLEAFSDYEQYF.

This clone was counted between two and nine times. The chain carries TRBV10-3 and TRBJ1-5; the match to TRBD1 covers 8 bases. V dropped 2 bases and J dropped 7; count of bases not matched to a gene: 7. This CDR3 comprises 15 residues. Germline assignment: CDR1 ENHRY and CDR2 SYGVKD. CDR3 region: CAISERQGAGQPQHF. CDR3 sequence (DNA): TGTGCCATCAGTGAGCGCCAGGGGGCCGGGCAGCCCCAGCATTTT.

This clone was seen just once. The chain has TRBV7-3 and TRBJ1-2; 9 bases fit TRBD1. After removal of 0 bases from V and 4 bases from J, the junction contained 6 bases not matched to a gene. The germline gives CDR1 SGHTA, CDR2 FQGTGA. The CDR3 is 16 amino acids. CDR3 in DNA: TGTGCCAGCAGCTTAACTGGGGGACAGGGACCCTATGGCTACACCTTC. This sequence encodes CASSLTGGQGPYGYTF.

The rearrangement uses TRBV15 and TRBJ1-1, with 10 bases that match TRBD1. There are 15 residues in the CDR3. The V gene's germline CDR1 is LNHNV and CDR2 YYDKDF (reference sequence). V lost 5 bases, J lost 6 bases, and 9 bases stayed unmatched. DNA of the CDR3: TGTGCCACCAGCGCTCGGACAGGGGGGTATTCTGAAGCTTTCTTT. Protein product: CATSARTGGYSEAFF.

The chain is built from TRBV28 and TRBJ2-2; 8 nucleotides agree with TRBD2. The CDR3 consists of 15 residues. Trimming at V came to 6 bases and at J to 0 bases, leaving 3 bases not matched to a gene. From germline, CDR1 is MDHEN and CDR2 SYDVKM. The CDR3 reads CASRFSGTNTGELFF. CDR3 bases: TGTGCCAGCAGGTTTAGCGGGACGAACACCGGGGAGCTGTTTTTT. The variable domain in full, completed from reference TRBV28 and TRBJ2-2, reads DVKVTQSSRYLVKRTGEKVFLECVQDMDHENMFWYRQDPGLGLRLIYFSYDVKMKEKGDIPEGYSVSREKKERFSLILESASTNQTSMYLCASRFSGTNTGELFFGEGSRLTVL.

This clone was recorded once. V gene TRBV19 combines with J gene TRBJ1-1, with a possible D match to TRBD1 (6 bases). CDR3 length: 14 residues. CDR1 is LNHDA and CDR2 is SQIVND in the germline V gene (reference sequence). V dropped 3 bases and J dropped 1 base, with 9 bases sitting between them. CDR3: CASSIQGQNTEAFF. The CDR3 coding sequence is TGTGCCAGTAGTATCCAGGGGCAGAACACTGAAGCTTTCTTT.

The CDR3 DNA is TGTGCCAGGGGGGGTCAAAGGGGTGAGCAGTTCTTC. Its protein product is CARGGQRGEQFF. The J gene is TRBJ2-1, the V gene TRBV6-5; D might be TRBD2 (6 bases). The V end lost 9 bases, the J end lost 9 bases, and 15 bases lay between the germline ends. Looked up from germline, CDR1 is MNHEY and CDR2 is SVGAGI. The CDR3 loop spans 12 amino acids.

The chain combines TRBV14 with TRBJ1-1; tentative D call: TRBD1 (5 bases). Germline CDR1 is SGHDN and CDR2 is FVKESK. This CDR3 contains 13 residues. Trimming removed 4 bases at V and 1 base at J, with 7 bases between. The CDR3 DNA sequence: TGTGCCAGCAGCCTGGGGGGGAACACTGAAGCTTTCTTT. Translated, it gives CASSLGGNTEAFF.

This clone was detected once. V gene TRBV9 combines with J gene TRBJ2-1, with 7 bases lining up with TRBD2. From germline, CDR1 is SGDLS and CDR2 YYNGEE. This CDR3 contains 16 residues. The J segment lost 2 bases and the V segment lost 0 bases, leaving 5 bases of the junction unmatched. CDR3 DNA: TGTGCCAGCAGCGTAGATGGCGGGACTACCTACAATGAGCAGTTCTTC. It codes for CASSVDGGTTYNEQFF.

The chain recombines TRBV18 with TRBJ1-1; D gene unclear. The V end was cut by 2 bases, the J end by 0 bases, with 7 bases between. This CDR3 comprises 14 residues. Germline V gene lookup returns CDR1 KGHSH and CDR2 LQKENI. The CDR3 DNA sequence: TGTGCCAGCTCACCAGAGGGATTGAACACTGAAGCTTTCTTT. Translated, it gives CASSPEGLNTEAFF.

This sequence joins TRBV28 and TRBJ1-1; D gene ambiguous. The ends were cut back, 8 bases at V and 4 bases at J, with 14 bases in the middle. The CDR3 has 13 residues. Germline CDR1 is MDHEN and CDR2 is SYDVKM. The CDR3: CASGAGSFTEAFF. The CDR3 region has the DNA TGTGCCAGCGGAGCTGGGTCATTCACTGAAGCTTTCTTT.

The V gene is TRBV7-9, the J gene TRBJ1-6; D unresolved. Per germline, CDR1 SEHNR and CDR2 FQNEAQ (reference sequence). The CDR3 is 14 amino acids. V was cut by 1 base and J by 10 bases, with 11 bases left in between. The CDR3 is CASSLDEEYSPLHF. The CDR3 coding sequence is TGTGCCAGCAGCTTAGACGAGGAGTACTCACCCCTCCACTTT.

The V gene is TRBV7-2, the J gene TRBJ2-2, with TRBD1 matching 9 bases. Germline lookup yields CDR1 SGHTA and CDR2 FQGNSA. This CDR3 is 16 amino acids long. Germline trimming cut 5 bases from V and 5 bases from J; bases unmatched to any gene: 9. The CDR3 DNA is TGTGCCAGCAGCGCAAGGACAGGGGCGCAGACCGGGGAGCTGTTTTTT. Amino acids: CASSARTGAQTGELFF.

The J gene is TRBJ1-5, the V gene TRBV10-3, with unresolved D. In germline, CDR1 is ENHRY, CDR2 SYGVKD. V lost 5 bases to trimming and J lost 1 base, with 6 bases between them. This CDR3 spans 13 amino acids. CDR3: CAISRESNQPQHF. The CDR3 region has the DNA TGTGCCATCAGTAGGGAGAGCAATCAGCCCCAGCATTTT.

This chain connects TRBV6-2 or TRBV6-3 to TRBJ2-7, with TRBD2 identical over 9 bases. J lost 0 bases, V lost 6 bases, and 3 bases had no gene match. The CDR3 is made up of 14 amino acids. Germline V gives CDR1 MNHEY, CDR2 SVGEGT. The CDR3 nucleotides are TGTGCCAGCAGCCGGACTAGCGCCTCCTACGAGCAGTACTTC. As protein: CASSRTSASYEQYF.

The chain has TRBV7-9 and TRBJ2-1; D may be TRBD1 (5 bases). The V and J ends lost 3 bases and 0 bases respectively, with 15 bases between them. The CDR3 length is 17 residues. Germline values: CDR1 SEHNR, CDR2 FQNEAQ (reference sequence). The CDR3 loop is CASSFVRTLSSYNEQFF. The CDR3 bases are TGTGCCAGCAGCTTCGTCAGGACACTAAGCTCCTACAATGAGCAGTTCTTC.

The chain links TRBV30 to TRBJ1-6; the D is unclear. V gave up 3 bases and J gave up 0 bases, with 9 bases separating them. The CDR3 runs to 15 residues. Germline values: CDR1 GTSNPN, CDR2 SVGIG (reference sequence). This CDR3 reads CAWSLQSSYNSPLHF. The DNA of the CDR3 is TGTGCCTGGAGCCTACAGAGCTCCTATAATTCACCCCTCCACTTT.

The chain links TRBV6-5 to TRBJ2-7; TRBD1 agrees at 7 bases. Trimming at V came to 5 bases and at J to 6 bases, leaving 13 bases not matched to a gene. Germline V gene data show CDR1 as MNHEY and CDR2 as SVGAGI. The CDR3 sequence is 15 residues long. CDR3 region: CASSRTSGGPSEQYF. The DNA of the CDR3 is TGTGCCAGCAGTCGTACTTCAGGGGGACCCTCCGAGCAGTACTTC.

J is TRBJ2-3 and V is TRBV5-1, with 10 bases matching TRBD2. This CDR3 spans 16 amino acids. Per germline, CDR1 SGHRS and CDR2 YFSETQ. The V gene end was trimmed by 2 bases and the J gene end by 2 bases; junction bases not matched to a gene: 5. Written as DNA, the CDR3 is TGCGCCAGCAGCTTAGGACTAGCGGACCTCACAGATACGCAGTATTTT. Translating gives CASSLGLADLTDTQYF. The full variable domain, completed using reference TRBV5-1 and TRBJ2-3, is KAGVTQTPRYLIKTRGQQVTLSCSPISGHRSVSWYQQTPGQGLQFLFEYFSETQRNKGNFPGRFSGRQFSNSRSEMNVSTLELGDSALYLCASSLGLADLTDTQYFGPGTRLTVL.

Only a few counts were recorded for this clone. The chain combines TRBV27 with TRBJ2-7, with TRBD1 matching 9 bases. Germline V gene data show CDR1 as MNHEY and CDR2 as SMNVEV (reference sequence). The CDR3 is 16 residues long. The V gene end was trimmed by 4 bases and the J gene end by 1 base; junction bases not matched to a gene: 8. CDR3 nucleotides: TGTGCCAGCAGTTCGGACGGGACAGGGTTTTCCTACGAGCAGTACTTC. This encodes CASSSDGTGFSYEQYF.

This clone was counted a single time. V and J are TRBV3-1 (or the pseudogene TRBV3-2) and TRBJ1-4; 7 bases line up with TRBD1. V lost 4 bases and J lost 4; bases outside the gene matches: 6. Per germline, CDR1 LGHDT and CDR2 YNNKEL (reference sequence). The CDR3 covers 15 residues. The CDR3 nucleotides read TGTGCCAGCAGCCCGACAGGGTACGGTAATGAAAAACTGTTTTTT. Protein sequence: CASSPTGYGNEKLFF.

The chain employs TRBV9 and TRBJ2-2; 9 nucleotides agree with TRBD1. J was trimmed by 0 bases and V by 4 bases; bases with no gene match: 13. Germline assignment: CDR1 SGDLS and CDR2 YYNGEE. This CDR3 has 19 residues. CDR3 sequence: CASSPRTGQGIANTGELFF. The CDR3, as DNA: TGTGCCAGCAGCCCCCGAACCGGACAGGGGATCGCGAACACCGGGGAGCTGTTTTTT.

The genes are TRBV18 and TRBJ1-5; D possibly corresponds to TRBD1 (5 bases). Trimming removed 3 bases from V and 5 bases from J, with 8 bases in between. The germline gives CDR1 KGHSH, CDR2 LQKENI. The CDR3 has 13 amino acids. The CDR3 protein is CASSPDSDQPQHF. Here the CDR3 DNA reads TGTGCCAGCTCACCCGACAGTGATCAGCCCCAGCATTTT. Supplemented by reference TRBV18 and TRBJ1-5, the full variable domain reads NAGVMQNPRHLVRRRGQEARLRCSPMKGHSHVYWYRQLPEEGLKFMVYLQKENIIDESGMPKERFSAEFPKEGPSILRIQQVVRGDSAAYFCASSPDSDQPQHFGDGTRLSIL.

CDR3 region: CASSLGGGGNTEAFF. The CDR3 DNA reads as TGTGCCAGCAGTTTAGGGGGGGGAGGGAACACTGAAGCTTTCTTT. This sequence joins TRBV27 and TRBJ1-1, with D possibly TRBD1 on 5 matching bases. From germline, CDR1 is MNHEY and CDR2 SMNVEV (reference sequence). Trimming removed 2 bases at V and 1 base at J, with 11 bases between. The CDR3 loop spans 15 amino acids.

The genes are TRBV28 and TRBJ1-3; D is uncertain. Germline lookup yields CDR1 MDHEN and CDR2 SYDVKM. The CDR3 has 16 amino acids. The V end was cut by 2 bases, the J end by 3 bases, with 14 bases between. The CDR3: CASSLSRRRYGNTIYF. The CDR3 region has the DNA TGTGCCAGCAGTTTAAGTCGGAGGAGATATGGAAACACCATATATTTT.

The chain joins TRBV28 to TRBJ1-5; no definite D call. In germline, CDR1 is MDHEN, CDR2 SYDVKM. Trimming removed 5 bases at V and 2 bases at J, with 10 bases between. The CDR3 sequence is 14 residues long. CDR3 in DNA: TGTGCCAGCAGTCCGTTCGTAGGCAATCAGCCCCAGCATTTT. It translates to CASSPFVGNQPQHF.

The chain links TRBV18 to TRBJ2-7, with 7 nucleotides matching TRBD2. The CDR3 spans 14 residues. The junction had 6 bases not matched to a gene; V was cut back by 4 bases and J by 3 bases. Germline CDR1 is KGHSH and CDR2 is LQKENI. CDR3 in amino acids: CASSQAGRGYEQYF. CDR3 DNA: TGTGCCAGCTCACAGGCTGGGAGGGGCTACGAGCAGTACTTC.

The chain carries TRBV28 and TRBJ1-5, with 7 bases lining up with TRBD1. Germline CDR1 and CDR2: MDHEN and SYDVKM. V gave up 5 bases and J gave up 7 bases; unmatched junction bases: 8. The CDR3 is 14 amino acids. DNA for the CDR3: TGTGCCAGCAGTCCCACGACAGGGATACAGCCCCAGCATTTT. Translation gives CASSPTTGIQPQHF.

The DNA of the CDR3 is TGTGCCAGCACCCCCGGACAGTCTGGGGCCAACGTCCTGACTTTC. Encoded protein: CASTPGQSGANVLTF. The chain joins TRBV28 to TRBJ2-6; possibly TRBD1 for D (6 bases). Germline CDR1 MDHEN, CDR2 SYDVKM. There are 15 residues in the CDR3. V gave up 7 bases and J gave up 1 base, with 11 bases separating them.